This TCR beta chain was captured by sequencing in a study of blood T cell repertoires in COVID-19. Study as a whole: Sources were T cells, B-cell-depleted T cells, or PBMCs; the material itself was cDNA or gDNA.

Germline CDR1 is MNHEY and CDR2 is SMNVEV (reference sequence). V lost 5 bases, J lost 5 bases, and 3 bases stayed unmatched. The CDR3 has 13 amino acids. Generated by immunoSEQ multiplex PCR, the TCRdb table keeps only in-frame clones and is missing some. The sample has roughly 440,000 clones; about 91% are singletons. This TCR was sampled from a woman between 45 and 65 years old with COVID-19, enrolled during active disease. The sequenced sample was peripheral blood. V gene TRBV27 combines with J gene TRBJ2-1; 7 bases align to TRBD1. The CDR3 DNA follows: TGTGCCAGCAGTCCCCAGGGGGACAATGAGCAGTTCTTC. It codes for CASSPQGDNEQFF.